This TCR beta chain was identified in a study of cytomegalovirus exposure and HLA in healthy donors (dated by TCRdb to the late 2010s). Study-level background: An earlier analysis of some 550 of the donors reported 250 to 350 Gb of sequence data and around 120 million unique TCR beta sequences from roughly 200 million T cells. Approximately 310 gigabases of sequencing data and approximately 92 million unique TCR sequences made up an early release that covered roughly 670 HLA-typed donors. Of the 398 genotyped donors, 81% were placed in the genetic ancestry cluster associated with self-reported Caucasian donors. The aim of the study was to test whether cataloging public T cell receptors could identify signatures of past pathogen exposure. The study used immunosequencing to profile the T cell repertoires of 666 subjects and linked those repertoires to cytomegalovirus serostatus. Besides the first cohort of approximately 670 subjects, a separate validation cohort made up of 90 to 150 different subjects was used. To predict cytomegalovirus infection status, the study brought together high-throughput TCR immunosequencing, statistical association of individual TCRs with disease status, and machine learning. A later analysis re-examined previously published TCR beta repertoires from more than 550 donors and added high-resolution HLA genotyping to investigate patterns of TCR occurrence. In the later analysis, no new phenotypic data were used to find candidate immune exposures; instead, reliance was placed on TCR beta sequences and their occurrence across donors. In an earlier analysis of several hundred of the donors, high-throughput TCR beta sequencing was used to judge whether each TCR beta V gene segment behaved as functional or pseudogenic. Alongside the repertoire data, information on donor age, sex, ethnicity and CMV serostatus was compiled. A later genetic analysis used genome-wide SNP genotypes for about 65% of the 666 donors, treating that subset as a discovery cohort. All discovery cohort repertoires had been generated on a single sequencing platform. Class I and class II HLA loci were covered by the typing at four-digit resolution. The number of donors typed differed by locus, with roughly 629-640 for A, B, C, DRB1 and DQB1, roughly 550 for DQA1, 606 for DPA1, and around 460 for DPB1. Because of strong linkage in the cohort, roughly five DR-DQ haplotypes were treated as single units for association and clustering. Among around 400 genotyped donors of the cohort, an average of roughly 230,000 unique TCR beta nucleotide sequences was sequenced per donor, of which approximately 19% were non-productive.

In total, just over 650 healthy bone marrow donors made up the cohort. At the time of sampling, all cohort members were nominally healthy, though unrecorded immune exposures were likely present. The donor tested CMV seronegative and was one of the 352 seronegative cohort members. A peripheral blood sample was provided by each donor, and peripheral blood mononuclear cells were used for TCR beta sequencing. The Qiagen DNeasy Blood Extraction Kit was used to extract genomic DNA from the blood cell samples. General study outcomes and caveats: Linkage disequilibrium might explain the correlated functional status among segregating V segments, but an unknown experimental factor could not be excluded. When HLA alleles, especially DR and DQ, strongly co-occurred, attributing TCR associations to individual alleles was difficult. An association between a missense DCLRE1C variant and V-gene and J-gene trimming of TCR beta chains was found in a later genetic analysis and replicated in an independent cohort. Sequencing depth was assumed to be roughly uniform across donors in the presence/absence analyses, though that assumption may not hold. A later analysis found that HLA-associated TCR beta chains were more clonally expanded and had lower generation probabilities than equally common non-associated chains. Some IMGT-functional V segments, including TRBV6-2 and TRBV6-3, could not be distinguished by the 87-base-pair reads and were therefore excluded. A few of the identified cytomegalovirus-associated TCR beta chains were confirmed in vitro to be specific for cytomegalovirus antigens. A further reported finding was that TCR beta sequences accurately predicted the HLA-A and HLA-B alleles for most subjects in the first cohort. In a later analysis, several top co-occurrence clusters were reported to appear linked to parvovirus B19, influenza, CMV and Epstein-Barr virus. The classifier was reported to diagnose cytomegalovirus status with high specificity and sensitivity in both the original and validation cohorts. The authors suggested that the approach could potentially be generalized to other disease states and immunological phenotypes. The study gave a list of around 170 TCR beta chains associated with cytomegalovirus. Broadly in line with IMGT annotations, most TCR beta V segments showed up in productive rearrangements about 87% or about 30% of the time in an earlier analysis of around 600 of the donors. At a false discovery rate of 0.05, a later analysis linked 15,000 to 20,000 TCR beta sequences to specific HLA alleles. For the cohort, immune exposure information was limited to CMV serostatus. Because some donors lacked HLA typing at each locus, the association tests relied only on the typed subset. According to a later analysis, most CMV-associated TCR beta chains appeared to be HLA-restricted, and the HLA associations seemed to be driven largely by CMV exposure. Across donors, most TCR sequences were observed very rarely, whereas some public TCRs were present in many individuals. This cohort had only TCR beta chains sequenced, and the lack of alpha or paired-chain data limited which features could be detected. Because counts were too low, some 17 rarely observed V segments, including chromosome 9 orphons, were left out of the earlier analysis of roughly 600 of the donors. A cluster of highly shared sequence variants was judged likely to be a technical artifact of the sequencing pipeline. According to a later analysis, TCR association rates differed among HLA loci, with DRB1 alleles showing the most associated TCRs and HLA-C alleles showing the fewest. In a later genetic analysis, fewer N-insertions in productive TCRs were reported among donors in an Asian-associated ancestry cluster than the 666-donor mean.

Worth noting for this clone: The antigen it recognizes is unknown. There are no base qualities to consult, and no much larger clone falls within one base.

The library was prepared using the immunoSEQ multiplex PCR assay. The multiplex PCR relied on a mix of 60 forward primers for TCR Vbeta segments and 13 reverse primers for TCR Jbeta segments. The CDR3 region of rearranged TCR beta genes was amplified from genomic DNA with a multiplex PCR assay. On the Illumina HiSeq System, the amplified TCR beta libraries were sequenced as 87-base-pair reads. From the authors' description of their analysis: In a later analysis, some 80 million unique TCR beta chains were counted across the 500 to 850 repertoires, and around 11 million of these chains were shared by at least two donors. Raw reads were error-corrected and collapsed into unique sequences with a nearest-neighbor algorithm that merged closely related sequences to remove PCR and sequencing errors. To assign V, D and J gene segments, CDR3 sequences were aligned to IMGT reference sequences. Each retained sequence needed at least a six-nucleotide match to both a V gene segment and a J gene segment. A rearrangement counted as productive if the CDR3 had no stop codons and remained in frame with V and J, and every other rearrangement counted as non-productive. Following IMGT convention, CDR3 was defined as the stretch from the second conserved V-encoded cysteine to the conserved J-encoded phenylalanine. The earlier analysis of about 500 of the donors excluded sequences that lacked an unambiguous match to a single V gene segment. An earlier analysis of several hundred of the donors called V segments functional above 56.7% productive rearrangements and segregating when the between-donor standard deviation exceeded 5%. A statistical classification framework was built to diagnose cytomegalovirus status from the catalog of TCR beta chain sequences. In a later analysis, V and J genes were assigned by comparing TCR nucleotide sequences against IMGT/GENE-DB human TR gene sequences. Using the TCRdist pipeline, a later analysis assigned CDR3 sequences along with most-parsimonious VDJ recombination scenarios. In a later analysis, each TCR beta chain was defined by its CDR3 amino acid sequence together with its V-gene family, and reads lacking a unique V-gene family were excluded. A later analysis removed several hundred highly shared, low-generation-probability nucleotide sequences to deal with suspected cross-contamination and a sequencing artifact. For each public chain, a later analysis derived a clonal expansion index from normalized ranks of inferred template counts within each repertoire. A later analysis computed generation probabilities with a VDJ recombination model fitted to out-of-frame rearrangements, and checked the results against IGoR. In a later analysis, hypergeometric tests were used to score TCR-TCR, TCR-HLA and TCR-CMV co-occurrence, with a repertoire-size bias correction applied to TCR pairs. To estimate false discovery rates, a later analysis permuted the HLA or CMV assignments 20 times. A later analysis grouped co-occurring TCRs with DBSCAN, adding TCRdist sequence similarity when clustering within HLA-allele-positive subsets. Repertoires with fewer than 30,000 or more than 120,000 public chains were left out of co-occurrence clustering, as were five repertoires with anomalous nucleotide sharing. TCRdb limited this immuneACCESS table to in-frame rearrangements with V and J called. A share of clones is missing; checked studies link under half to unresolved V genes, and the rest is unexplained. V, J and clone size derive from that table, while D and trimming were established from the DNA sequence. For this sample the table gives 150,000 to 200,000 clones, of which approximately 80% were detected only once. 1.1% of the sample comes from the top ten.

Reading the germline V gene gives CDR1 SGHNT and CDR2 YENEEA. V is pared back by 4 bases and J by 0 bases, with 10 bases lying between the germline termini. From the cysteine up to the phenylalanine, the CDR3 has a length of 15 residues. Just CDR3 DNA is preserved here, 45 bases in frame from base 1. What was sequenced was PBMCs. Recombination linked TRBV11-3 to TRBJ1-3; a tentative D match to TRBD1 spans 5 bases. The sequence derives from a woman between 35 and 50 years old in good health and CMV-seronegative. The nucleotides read TGTGCCAGCAGCTACAGGAGCGACTCTGGAAACACCATATATTTT. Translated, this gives CASSYRSDSGNTIYF.